What follows are 21 T cell receptor beta chains derived from one specimen sequenced in a study of shared clonotypes between healthy human individuals. Measured with immunoSEQ multiplex PCR; TCRdb has only the in-frame clones, and not every one. The table lists roughly 400,000 clones, 95% to 97% of them singletons. The sample taken for sequencing was memory CD8+ T cells sorted from blood. Subset given: CD45RO+ cells pooled with CCR7-negative TemRA cells. These receptors were obtained from a man aged 25 to 45 in good health.

The chain is built from TRBV14 and TRBJ1-2, with TRBD1 matching 7 bases. V lost 3 bases, J lost 4 bases, and 2 bases stayed unmatched. The CDR3 covers 13 residues. CDR1 and CDR2 from the germline V gene are SGHDN and FVKESK. This CDR3 is CASSQGTVYGYTF. In DNA, the CDR3 is TGTGCCAGCAGCCAGGGGACAGTCTATGGCTACACCTTC. Drawing the rest from reference TRBV14 and TRBJ1-2, the complete variable domain is EAGVTQFPSHSVIEKGQTVTLRCDPISGHDNLYWYRRVMGKEIKFLLHFVKESKQDESGMPNNRFLAERTGGTYSTLKVQPAELEDSGVYFCASSQGTVYGYTFGSGTRLTVV.

The genes are TRBV6-5 and TRBJ1-2; D is undetermined. Trimming pared 0 bases from V and 5 bases from J, leaving 13 bases between. CDR1 and CDR2 from the germline V gene are MNHEY and SVGAGI. The CDR3 loop spans 15 amino acids. CDR3 bases: TGTGCCAGCAGTTACTCGCCGGTGGTTATATATGGCTACACCTTC. Translation gives CASSYSPVVIYGYTF.

The chain recombines TRBV10-3 with TRBJ2-7; D call uncertain. The CDR3 extends over 12 amino acids. V shed 6 bases and J shed 2 bases, with 8 bases lying between them. Germline V gene data show CDR1 as ENHRY and CDR2 as SYGVKD. CDR3 DNA: TGTGCCATCAGCGGCCCCACCTACGAGCAGTACTTC. This translates into CAISGPTYEQYF.

The chain couples TRBV6-5 to TRBJ2-1; D is undetermined. V gave up 2 bases and J gave up 8 bases, with 10 bases separating them. Germline CDR1 is MNHEY and CDR2 is SVGAGI. The CDR3 consists of 13 residues. In nucleotides, the CDR3 is TGTGCCAGCAGTTACAGTCGGCTTCATGAGCAGTTCTTC. Its translation is CASSYSRLHEQFF.

The chain uses TRBV12-5 and TRBJ2-1; perhaps TRBD1 as D (6 bases). The CDR3 loop spans 15 amino acids. CDR1 LGHNT and CDR2 FRNRAP come from the germline V gene. Trimming took 6 bases from V and 2 from J, leaving 14 bases between them. The CDR3, as DNA: TGTGCTAGTGGGGAATCGGGACAAACCTACAATGAGCAGTTCTTC. Translated, it gives CASGESGQTYNEQFF.

The chain joins TRBV10-1 to TRBJ2-6; TRBD2 matches 8 bases. CDR3 length equals 15 residues. The V segment lost 3 bases and the J segment 4 bases; nucleotides outside the gene matches: 2. Germline CDR1 reads WNHNN; CDR2 reads SYGVQD (reference sequence). CDR3 in amino acids: CASSEAGVGANVLTF. The CDR3 region has the DNA TGCGCCAGCAGTGAAGCGGGGGTAGGGGCCAACGTCCTGACTTTC.

To note about this clone: The sample holds other DNA sequences that translate to the same CDR3. The chain links TRBV28 to TRBJ2-2; TRBD1 aligns across 7 bases. Trimming took 6 bases from V and 4 from J; bases not matched to a gene: 2. This CDR3 has 13 amino acids. Germline CDR1 MDHEN, CDR2 SYDVKM. The CDR3 sequence is CASRRQGTGELFF. The CDR3 coding sequence is TGTGCCAGCAGACGACAGGGCACCGGGGAGCTGTTTTTT.

The chain joins TRBV19 to TRBJ2-1; possible D gene TRBD2, 6 bases. Germline V lookup: CDR1 LNHDA, CDR2 SQIVND (reference sequence). V was pared by 4 bases and J by 0 bases, with 10 bases between. This CDR3 spans 15 amino acids. In DNA form, the CDR3 reads TGTGCCAGTAGTAGCGGGATTAACTCCTACAATGAGCAGTTCTTC. As protein: CASSSGINSYNEQFF.

The gene calls are TRBV9 and TRBJ2-5; TRBD2 matches at 11 bases. The CDR3 covers 14 residues. CDR1 is SGDLS, CDR2 YYNGEE, per germline. J was trimmed by 9 bases and V by 1 base; bases with no gene match: 5. The DNA of the CDR3 is TGTGCCAGCAGCGTATCCGGGACTAGCGGCCCCCAGTACTTC. Amino acids: CASSVSGTSGPQYF.

This chain joins TRBV27 and TRBJ1-4, with a weak D call TRBD1 (5 bases). The V gene's germline CDR1 is MNHEY and CDR2 SMNVEV (reference sequence). The CDR3 has 12 amino acids. V was cut by 6 bases and J by 7 bases, with 9 bases left in between. Here the CDR3 DNA reads TGTGCCAGCAGGGCAAGGGGTGAAAAACTGTTTTTT. Translated: CASRARGEKLFF. The whole variable domain, filled in from reference TRBV27 and TRBJ1-4, reads EAQVTQNPRYLITVTGKKLTVTCSQNMNHEYMSWYRQDPGLGLRQIYYSMNVEVTDKGDVPEGYKVSRKEKRNFPLILESPSPNQTSLYFCASRARGEKLFFGSGTQLSVL.

The chain recombines TRBV6-4 with TRBJ2-1; TRBD2 agrees at 8 bases. The V segment lost 1 base and the J segment 4 bases; nucleotides outside the gene matches: 12. From germline, CDR1 is MRHNA and CDR2 SNTAGT. The CDR3 spans 18 residues. The CDR3 loop reads CASSDYPSTSAQYNEQFF. The CDR3 DNA sequence: TGTGCCAGCAGTGACTATCCTTCGACTAGCGCACAATACAATGAGCAGTTCTTC.

The V call is TRBV14, the J call TRBJ1-1; D gene unclear. Trimming removed 0 bases at V and 1 base at J, with 6 bases between. CDR1 is SGHDN and CDR2 is FVKESK in the germline V gene. The CDR3 sequence is 14 residues long. The CDR3 is CASSQDQRNTEAFF. The CDR3 coding sequence is TGTGCCAGCAGCCAAGATCAGAGGAACACTGAAGCTTTCTTT.

The rearrangement uses TRBV6-5 and TRBJ2-7, with 9 bases aligning to TRBD2. The V gene's germline CDR1 is MNHEY and CDR2 SVGAGI. CDR3 length: 14 residues. V gave up 5 bases and J gave up 2 bases; unmatched junction bases: 4. The CDR3 sequence is CASSHGLATYEQYF. The CDR3 DNA sequence: TGTGCCAGCAGTCACGGACTAGCGACCTACGAGCAGTACTTC.

The J gene is TRBJ2-2, the V gene TRBV30; TRBD1 aligns across 9 bases. The CDR3 totals 14 residues. Germline trimming cut 5 bases from V and 3 bases from J; bases unmatched to any gene: 4. Germline V lookup: CDR1 GTSNPN, CDR2 SVGIG (reference sequence). CDR3 nucleotide sequence: TGTGCCTGGCGTACAGGGGGCGACACCGGGGAGCTGTTTTTT. Translating gives CAWRTGGDTGELFF.

The chain uses TRBV4-1 and TRBJ2-5, with 7 positions matching TRBD2. Per germline, CDR1 MGHRA and CDR2 YSYEKL. V shed 2 bases and J 5 bases; nucleotides not matched to a gene: 2. This CDR3 has 13 residues. For the CDR3, the DNA is TGCGCCAGCAGCCAATGGACTAGGGAGACCCAGTACTTC. Encoded protein: CASSQWTRETQYF.

CDR3 DNA: TGCGCCAGCAGCCGGGACCGTGCAACTAATGAAAAACTGTTTTTT. It specifies CASSRDRATNEKLFF. This chain links TRBV5-1 with TRBJ1-4, with TRBD1 as a possible D gene (5 bases). Between the trimmed V and J ends, which lost 4 bases and 0 bases, there was a span of 10 bases. The CDR3 contains 15 residues. The germline V gene encodes CDR1 SGHRS and CDR2 YFSETQ.

The V gene is TRBV28, the J gene TRBJ2-5; D is ambiguous. V shed 3 bases and J shed 0 bases, with 5 bases lying between them. This CDR3 region has 13 residues. Germline CDR1 MDHEN, CDR2 SYDVKM. CDR3 sequence: CASSLSDQETQYF. Here the CDR3 DNA reads TGTGCCAGCAGTTTGTCGGACCAAGAGACCCAGTACTTC. The complete variable domain, with remaining parts taken from reference TRBV28 and TRBJ2-5, reads DVKVTQSSRYLVKRTGEKVFLECVQDMDHENMFWYRQDPGLGLRLIYFSYDVKMKEKGDIPEGYSVSREKKERFSLILESASTNQTSMYLCASSLSDQETQYFGPGTRLLVL.

V and J are TRBV7-2 and TRBJ2-3; 8 bases line up with TRBD2. This CDR3 region has 16 residues. CDR1 and CDR2 from the germline V gene are SGHTA and FQGNSA. Losses at the gene ends were 1 base for V and 6 bases for J; bases not matched to a gene: 9. This CDR3 reads CASSLGRGVKRDTQYF. CDR3 coding DNA: TGTGCCAGCAGCTTAGGGCGGGGGGTAAAGAGGGATACGCAGTATTTT.

DNA of the CDR3: TGCGCCAGCAGCTTGCGGCGGGGAGCCTATGGCTACACCTTC. Translating it yields CASSLRRGAYGYTF. The chain joins TRBV5-1 to TRBJ1-2; unclear D gene. CDR3 length equals 14 residues. Trimming removed 1 base from V and 4 bases from J, with 11 bases in between. Germline loops: CDR1 SGHRS, CDR2 YFSETQ.

The chain joins TRBV28 to TRBJ2-3; 7 bases align to TRBD2. The germline V gene has CDR1 MDHEN and CDR2 SYDVKM. There are 14 residues in the CDR3. J gave up 4 bases and V 6 bases, and 7 bases lay outside the gene matches. The CDR3 sequence: CASRREGWSDTQYF. DNA for the CDR3: TGTGCCAGCAGGAGGGAGGGGTGGTCAGATACGCAGTATTTT.

The table lists this clone with a few counts. The chain combines TRBV27 with TRBJ1-2, with D maybe TRBD1 (6 bases). Trimming left V 6 bases short and J 4 bases short, with 15 bases between. This CDR3 spans 14 amino acids. Germline V gives CDR1 MNHEY, CDR2 SMNVEV (reference sequence). The CDR3 here is CASRSLGGGYGYTF. Here the CDR3 DNA reads TGTGCCAGCAGGTCCTTGGGAGGGGGCTATGGCTACACCTTC.